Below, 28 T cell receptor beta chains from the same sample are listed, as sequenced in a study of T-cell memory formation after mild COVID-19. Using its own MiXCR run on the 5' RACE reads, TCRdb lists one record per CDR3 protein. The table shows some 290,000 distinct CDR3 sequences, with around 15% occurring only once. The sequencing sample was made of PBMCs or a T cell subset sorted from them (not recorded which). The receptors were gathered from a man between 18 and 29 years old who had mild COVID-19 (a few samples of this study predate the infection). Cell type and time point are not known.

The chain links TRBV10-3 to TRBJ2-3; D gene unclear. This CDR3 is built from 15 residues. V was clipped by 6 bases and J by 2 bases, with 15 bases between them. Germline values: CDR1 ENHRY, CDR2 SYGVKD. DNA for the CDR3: TGTGCCATCAGGACCCCGGGCAGCCCCACAGATACGCAGTATTTT. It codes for CAIRTPGSPTDTQYF.

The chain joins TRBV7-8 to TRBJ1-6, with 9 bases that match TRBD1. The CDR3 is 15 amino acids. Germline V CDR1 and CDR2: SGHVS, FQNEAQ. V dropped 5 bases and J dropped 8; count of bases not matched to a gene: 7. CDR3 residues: CASSVTGGWDSPLHF. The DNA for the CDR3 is TGTGCCAGCAGCGTGACAGGGGGGTGGGATTCACCCCTCCACTTT.

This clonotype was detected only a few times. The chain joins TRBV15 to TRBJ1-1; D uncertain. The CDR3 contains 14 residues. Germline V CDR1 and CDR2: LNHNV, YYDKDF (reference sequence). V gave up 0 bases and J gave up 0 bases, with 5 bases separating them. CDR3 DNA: TGTGCCACCAGCAGAGACGTCCTGAACACTGAAGCTTTCTTT. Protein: CATSRDVLNTEAFF.

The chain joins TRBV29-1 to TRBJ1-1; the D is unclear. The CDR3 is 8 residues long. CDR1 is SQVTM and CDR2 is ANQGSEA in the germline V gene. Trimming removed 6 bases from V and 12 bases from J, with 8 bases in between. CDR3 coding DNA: TGCAGCGTCTTGGGAACTTTCTTT. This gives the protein CSVLGTFF.

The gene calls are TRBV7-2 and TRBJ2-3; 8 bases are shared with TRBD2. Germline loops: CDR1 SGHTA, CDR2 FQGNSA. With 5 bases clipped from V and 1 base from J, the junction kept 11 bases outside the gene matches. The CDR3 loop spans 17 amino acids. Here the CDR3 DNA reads TGTGCCAGCAGCCCCCCCTCGGGGCGGGGGGGCACAGATACGCAGTATTTT. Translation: CASSPPSGRGGTDTQYF.

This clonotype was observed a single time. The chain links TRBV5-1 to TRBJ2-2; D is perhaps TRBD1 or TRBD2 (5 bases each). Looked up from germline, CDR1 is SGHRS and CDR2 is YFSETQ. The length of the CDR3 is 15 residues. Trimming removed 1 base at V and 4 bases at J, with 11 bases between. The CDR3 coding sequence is TGCGCCAGCAGCTTGTTGTGGGGGACCACCGGGGAGCTGTTTTTT. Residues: CASSLLWGTTGELFF.

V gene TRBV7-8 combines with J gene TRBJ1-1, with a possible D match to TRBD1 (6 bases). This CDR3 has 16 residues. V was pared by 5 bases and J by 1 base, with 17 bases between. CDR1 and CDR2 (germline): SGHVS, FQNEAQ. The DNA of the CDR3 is TGTGCCAGCAGCCCCTCGGGGGGCAACCAGAACACTGAAGCTTTCTTT. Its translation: CASSPSGGNQNTEAFF.

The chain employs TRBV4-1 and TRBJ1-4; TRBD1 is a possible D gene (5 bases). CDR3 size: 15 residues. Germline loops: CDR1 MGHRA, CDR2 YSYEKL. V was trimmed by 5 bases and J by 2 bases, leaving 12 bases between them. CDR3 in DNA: TGCGCCAGCAGCTCCGCAGGGAGGACTAATGAAAAACTGTTTTTT. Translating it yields CASSSAGRTNEKLFF.

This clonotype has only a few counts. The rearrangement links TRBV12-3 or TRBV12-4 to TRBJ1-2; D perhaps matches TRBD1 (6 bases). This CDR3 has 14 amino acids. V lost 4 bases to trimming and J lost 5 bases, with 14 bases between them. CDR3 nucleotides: TGTGCCAGCAGTTCCGGGGGGGCTGGATATGGCTACACCTTC. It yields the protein CASSSGGAGYGYTF.

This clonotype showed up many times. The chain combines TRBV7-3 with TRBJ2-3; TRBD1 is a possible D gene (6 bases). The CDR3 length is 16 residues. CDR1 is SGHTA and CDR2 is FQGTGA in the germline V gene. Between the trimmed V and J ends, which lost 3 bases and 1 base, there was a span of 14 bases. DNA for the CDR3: TGTGCCAGCAGCTTGATCCCGGGACACGGCACAGATACGCAGTATTTT. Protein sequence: CASSLIPGHGTDTQYF.

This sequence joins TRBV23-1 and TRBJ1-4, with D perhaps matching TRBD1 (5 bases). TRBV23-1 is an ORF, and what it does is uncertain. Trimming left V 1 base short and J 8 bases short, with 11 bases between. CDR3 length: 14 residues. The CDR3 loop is CASSQWSEGEKLFF. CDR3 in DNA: TGCGCCAGCAGTCAATGGTCAGAGGGGGAAAAACTGTTTTTT.

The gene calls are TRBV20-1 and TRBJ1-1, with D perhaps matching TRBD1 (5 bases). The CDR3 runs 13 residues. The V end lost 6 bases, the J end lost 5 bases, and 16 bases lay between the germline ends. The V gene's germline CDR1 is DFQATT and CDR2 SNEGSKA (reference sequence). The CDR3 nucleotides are TGCAGTGCCCCTCGGGGCCGCCTTACTGAAGCTTTCTTT. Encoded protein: CSAPRGRLTEAFF.

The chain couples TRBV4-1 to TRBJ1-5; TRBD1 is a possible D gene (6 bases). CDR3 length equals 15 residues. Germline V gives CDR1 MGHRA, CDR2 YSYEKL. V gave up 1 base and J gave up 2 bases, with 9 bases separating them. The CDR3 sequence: CASSQVTGRNQPQHF. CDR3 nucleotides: TGCGCCAGCAGCCAAGTAACAGGGCGCAATCAGCCCCAGCATTTT.

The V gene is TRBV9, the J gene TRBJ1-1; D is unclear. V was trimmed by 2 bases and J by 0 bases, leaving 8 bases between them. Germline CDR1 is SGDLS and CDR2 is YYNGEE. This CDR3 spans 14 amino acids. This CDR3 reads CASSVTGVNTEAFF. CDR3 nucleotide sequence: TGTGCCAGCAGCGTGACGGGTGTGAACACTGAAGCTTTCTTT.

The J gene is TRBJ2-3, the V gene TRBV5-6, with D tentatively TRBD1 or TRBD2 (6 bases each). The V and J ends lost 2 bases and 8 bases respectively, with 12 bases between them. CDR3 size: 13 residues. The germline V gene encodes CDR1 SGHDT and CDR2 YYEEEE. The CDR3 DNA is TGTGCCAGCAGCTTAAGGACAGCGGGTACGCAGTATTTT. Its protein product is CASSLRTAGTQYF.

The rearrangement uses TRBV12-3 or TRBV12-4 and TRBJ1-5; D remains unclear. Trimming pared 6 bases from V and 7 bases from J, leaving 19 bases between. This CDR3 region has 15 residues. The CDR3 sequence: CASSQLVGGRQPQHF. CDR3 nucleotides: TGTGCCAGCAGCCAGCTTGTGGGTGGTCGACAGCCCCAGCATTTT.

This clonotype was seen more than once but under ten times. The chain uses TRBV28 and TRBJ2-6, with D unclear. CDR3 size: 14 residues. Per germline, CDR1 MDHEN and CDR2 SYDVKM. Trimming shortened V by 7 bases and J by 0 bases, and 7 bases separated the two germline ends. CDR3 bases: TGTGCCAGCACCGCCGGCTCTGGGGCCAACGTCCTGACTTTC. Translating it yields CASTAGSGANVLTF.

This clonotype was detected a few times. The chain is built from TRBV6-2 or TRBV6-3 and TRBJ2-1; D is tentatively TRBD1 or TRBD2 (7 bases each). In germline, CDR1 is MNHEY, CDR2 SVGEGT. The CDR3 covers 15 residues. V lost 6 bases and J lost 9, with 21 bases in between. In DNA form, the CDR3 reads TGTGCCAGCAGACCCCCGACAGGGAGGGTTAGTGAGCAGTTCTTC. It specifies CASRPPTGRVSEQFF.

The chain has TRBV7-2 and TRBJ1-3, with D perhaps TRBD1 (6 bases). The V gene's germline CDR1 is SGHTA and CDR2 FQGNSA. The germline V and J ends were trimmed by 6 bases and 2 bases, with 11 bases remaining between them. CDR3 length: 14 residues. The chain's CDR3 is CASRRTGPGNTIYF. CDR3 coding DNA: TGTGCCAGCAGACGTACAGGGCCTGGAAACACCATATATTTT.

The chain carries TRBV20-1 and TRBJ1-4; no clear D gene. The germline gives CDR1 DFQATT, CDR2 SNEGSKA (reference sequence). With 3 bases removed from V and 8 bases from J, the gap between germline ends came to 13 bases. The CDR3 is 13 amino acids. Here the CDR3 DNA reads TGCAGTGCTAGGGCGCCGGGAGGGGAAAAACTGTTTTTT. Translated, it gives CSARAPGGEKLFF.

CDR3: CASSLAGVNTDTQYF. DNA for the CDR3: TGTGCCAGCAGTTTAGCGGGAGTTAACACAGATACGCAGTATTTT. The chain employs TRBV12-3 or TRBV12-4 and TRBJ2-3, with TRBD2 as a possible D gene (5 bases). The CDR3 sequence is 15 residues long. V dropped 0 bases and J dropped 2 bases, with 9 bases sitting between them.

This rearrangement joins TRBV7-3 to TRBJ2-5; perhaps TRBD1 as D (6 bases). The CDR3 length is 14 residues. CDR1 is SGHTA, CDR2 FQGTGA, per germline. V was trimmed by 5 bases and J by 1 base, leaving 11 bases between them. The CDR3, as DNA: TGTGCCAGCAGCCCCACAGGGTTCCAAGAGACCCAGTACTTC. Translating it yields CASSPTGFQETQYF.

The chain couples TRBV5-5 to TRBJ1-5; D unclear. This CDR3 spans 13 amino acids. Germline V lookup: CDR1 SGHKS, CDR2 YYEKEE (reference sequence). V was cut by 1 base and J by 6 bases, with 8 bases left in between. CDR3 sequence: CASSLWVSQPQHF. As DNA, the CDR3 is TGTGCCAGCAGCTTGTGGGTGTCTCAGCCCCAGCATTTT.

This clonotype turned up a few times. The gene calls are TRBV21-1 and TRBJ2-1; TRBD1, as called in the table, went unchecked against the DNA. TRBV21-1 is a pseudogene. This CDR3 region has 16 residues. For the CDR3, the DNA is TGTGCCAGCACCCTCGAGGGGGCAGTTGATCACAGTGAGCAGTTCTTC. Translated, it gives CASTLEGAVDHSEQFF.

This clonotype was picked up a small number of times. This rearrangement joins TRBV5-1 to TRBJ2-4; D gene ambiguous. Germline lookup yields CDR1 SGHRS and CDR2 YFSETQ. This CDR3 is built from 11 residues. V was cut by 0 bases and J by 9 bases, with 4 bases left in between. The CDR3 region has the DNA TGCGCCAGCAGCTTGGAAGGCATTCAGTACTTC. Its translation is CASSLEGIQYF.

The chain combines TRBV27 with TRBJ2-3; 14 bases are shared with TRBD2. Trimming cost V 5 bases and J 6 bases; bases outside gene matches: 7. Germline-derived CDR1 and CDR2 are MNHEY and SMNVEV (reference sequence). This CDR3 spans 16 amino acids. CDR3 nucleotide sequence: TGTGCCAGCAGTGGGGGACTAGCGGGGGCCCTCGATACGCAGTATTTT. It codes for CASSGGLAGALDTQYF.

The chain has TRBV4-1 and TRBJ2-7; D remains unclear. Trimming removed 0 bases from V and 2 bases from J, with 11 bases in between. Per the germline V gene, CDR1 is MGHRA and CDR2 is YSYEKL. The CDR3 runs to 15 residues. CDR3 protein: CASSQDLGTAYEQYV. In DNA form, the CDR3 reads TGCGCCAGCAGCCAAGATCTAGGAACAGCCTACGAGCAGTACGTC.

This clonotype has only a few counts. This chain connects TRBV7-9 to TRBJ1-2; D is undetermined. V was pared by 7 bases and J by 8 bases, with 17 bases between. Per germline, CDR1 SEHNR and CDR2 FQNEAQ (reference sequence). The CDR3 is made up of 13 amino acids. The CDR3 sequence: CASTPSGWEGYTF. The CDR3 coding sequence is TGTGCCAGCACCCCTTCGGGCTGGGAGGGCTACACCTTC.